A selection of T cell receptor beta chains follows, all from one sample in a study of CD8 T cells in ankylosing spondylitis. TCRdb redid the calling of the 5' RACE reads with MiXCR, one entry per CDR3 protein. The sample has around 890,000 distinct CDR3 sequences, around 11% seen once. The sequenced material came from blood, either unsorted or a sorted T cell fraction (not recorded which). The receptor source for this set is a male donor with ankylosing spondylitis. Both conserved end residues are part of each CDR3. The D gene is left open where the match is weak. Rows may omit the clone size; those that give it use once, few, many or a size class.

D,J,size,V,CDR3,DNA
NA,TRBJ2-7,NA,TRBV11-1,CASSFIPGTGKREGSYEQYF,TGTGCCAGCAGCTTTATCCCCGGGACAGGGAAGCGGGAGGGTAGTTACGAGCAGTACTTC
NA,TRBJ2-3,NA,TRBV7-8,CASSYRAGSGTDTQYF,TGTGCCAGCAGCTACCGGGCCGGTAGCGGCACAGATACGCAGTATTTT
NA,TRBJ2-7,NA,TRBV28,CASSSRHGGPGF,TGTGCCAGCAGTTCAAGACACGGGGGTCCTGGCTTC
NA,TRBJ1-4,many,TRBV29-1,CSVETGAPGKLFF,TGCAGCGTTGAAACGGGGGCCCCAGGAAAACTGTTTTTT
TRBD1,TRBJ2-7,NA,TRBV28,CASSLAGQGFDEQYF,TGTGCCAGCAGTTTAGCGGGACAGGGGTTCGACGAGCAGTACTTC
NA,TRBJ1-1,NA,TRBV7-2,CASRKGQGRYTEAFF,TGTGCCAGCAGAAAGGGCCAGGGGAGGTACACTGAAGCTTTCTTT
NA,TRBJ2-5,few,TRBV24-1,CATSDRAAPYQETQYF,TGTGCCACCAGTGATCGGGCCGCGCCGTACCAAGAGACCCAGTACTTC
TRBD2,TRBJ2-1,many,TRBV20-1,CSASGLAEGVGVSYNEQFF,TGCAGTGCTAGCGGACTAGCGGAGGGGGTTGGGGTCAGTTACAATGAGCAGTTCTTC
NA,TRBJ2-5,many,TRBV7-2,CASSLSLGETQYF,TGTGCCAGCAGCTTAAGTCTTGGAGAGACCCAGTACTTC
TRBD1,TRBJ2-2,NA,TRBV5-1,CASSLVQGVNTGELFF,TGCGCCAGCAGCTTGGTTCAGGGGGTGAACACCGGGGAGCTGTTTTTT
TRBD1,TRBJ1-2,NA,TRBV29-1,CSEGQDDGYTF,TGCAGCGAAGGACAGGACGATGGCTACACCTTC
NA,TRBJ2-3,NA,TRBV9,CASSPRYATDTQYF,TGTGCCAGCAGCCCCCGTTATGCCACAGATACGCAGTATTTT
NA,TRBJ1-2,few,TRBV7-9,CASSLPINYGYTF,TGTGCCAGCAGCTTACCCATCAACTATGGCTACACCTTC
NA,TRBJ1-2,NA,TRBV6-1,CASILGSRGYGYTF,TGTGCCAGCATCCTAGGGTCCCGGGGCTATGGCTACACCTTC
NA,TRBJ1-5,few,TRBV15,CATSRVRGNQPQHF,TGTGCCACCAGCAGGGTTAGAGGGAATCAGCCCCAGCATTTT
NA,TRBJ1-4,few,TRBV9,CASSVGGTTNEKLFF,TGTGCCAGCAGCGTAGGCGGAACAACTAATGAAAAACTGTTTTTT
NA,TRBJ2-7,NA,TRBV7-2,CASSLSGTGYEQYF,TGTGCCAGCAGCCTTTCGGGGACGGGCTACGAGCAGTACTTC
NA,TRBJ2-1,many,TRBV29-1,CSVASTGYNEQFF,TGCAGCGTCGCCTCAACAGGGTACAATGAGCAGTTCTTC
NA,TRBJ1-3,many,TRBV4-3,CASSQAGGDTIYF,TGCGCCAGCAGCCAAGCGGGGGGGGACACCATATATTTT
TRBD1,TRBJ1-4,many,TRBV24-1,CATSDRQGVREKLFF,TGTGCCACCAGTGACCGTCAGGGGGTACGAGAAAAACTGTTTTTT
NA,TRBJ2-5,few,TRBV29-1,CSVESSRRQETQYF,TGCAGCGTTGAATCCTCCAGGCGGCAAGAGACCCAGTACTTC
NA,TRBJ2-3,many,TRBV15,CATSSWSSGTDTQYF,TGTGCCACCAGTAGTTGGTCTAGCGGCACAGATACGCAGTATTTT
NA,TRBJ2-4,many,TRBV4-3,CASSRGLGGNIQYF,TGCGCCAGCAGCCGCGGGTTAGGGGGAAACATTCAGTACTTC
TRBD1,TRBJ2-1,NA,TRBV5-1,CASSIQGAENEQFF,TGCGCCAGCAGCATCCAGGGGGCTGAGAATGAGCAGTTCTTC
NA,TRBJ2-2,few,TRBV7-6,CASSRTGTLVTGELFF,TGTGCCAGCAGCCGCACCGGGACACTCGTAACCGGGGAGCTGTTTTTT
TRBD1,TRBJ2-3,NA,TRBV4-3,CASSQAGQGLAKDTQYF,TGCGCCAGCAGCCAAGCGGGACAGGGGCTGGCGAAGGATACGCAGTATTTT
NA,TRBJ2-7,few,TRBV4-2,CASSLLSGDGGDEQYF,TGTGCCAGCAGCCTCCTTTCAGGGGACGGAGGGGACGAGCAGTACTTC
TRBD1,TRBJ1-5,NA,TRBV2,CASSGTGLNQPQHF,TGTGCCAGCAGTGGGACAGGACTAAATCAGCCCCAGCATTTT
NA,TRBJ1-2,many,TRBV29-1,CSVERTPSYGYTF,TGCAGCGTTGAACGGACACCCAGCTATGGCTACACCTTC
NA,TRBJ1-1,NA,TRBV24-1,CATSPGPVLGEAFF,TGTGCCACCAGCCCGGGACCCGTTTTGGGTGAAGCTTTCTTT
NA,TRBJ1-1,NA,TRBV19,CASTNRDGTEAFF,TGTGCCAGTACAAACAGGGATGGGACTGAAGCTTTCTTT
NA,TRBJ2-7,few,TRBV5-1,CASSLSPEGRFYEQYF,TGCGCCAGCAGCTTATCACCGGAGGGGCGGTTCTACGAGCAGTACTTC
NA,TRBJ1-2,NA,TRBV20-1,CSAIQDYGYTF,TGCAGTGCTATACAGGACTATGGCTACACCTTC
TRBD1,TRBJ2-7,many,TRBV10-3,CAISEQGQNYEQYF,TGTGCCATCAGTGAACAGGGACAGAACTACGAGCAGTACTTC
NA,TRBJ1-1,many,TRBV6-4,CASSENTGTEAFF,TGTGCCAGCAGTGAAAACACTGGCACTGAAGCTTTCTTT
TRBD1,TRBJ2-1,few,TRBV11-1,CASSPRGDRRRLSHNEQFF,TGTGCCAGCAGCCCAAGAGGGGACAGAAGGAGATTAAGCCACAATGAGCAGTTCTTC
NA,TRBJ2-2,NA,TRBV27,CASSFLDSGELFF,TGTGCCAGCAGTTTCCTGGACAGCGGGGAGCTGTTTTTT
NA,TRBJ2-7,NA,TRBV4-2,CASSQDYTTGNEQYF,TGTGCCAGCAGCCAAGACTATACTACAGGGAACGAGCAGTACTTC
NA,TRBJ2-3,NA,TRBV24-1,CATGRVEVDTQYF,TGTGCCACCGGACGAGTGGAGGTAGATACGCAGTATTTT
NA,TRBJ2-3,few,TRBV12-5,CASGSSLSTDTQYF,TGTGCTAGTGGTTCCTCACTCAGCACAGATACGCAGTATTTT
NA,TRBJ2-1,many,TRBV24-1,CATSENGSGGRNEQFF,TGTGCCACCAGTGAGAACGGGAGCGGAGGTCGGAATGAGCAGTTCTTC
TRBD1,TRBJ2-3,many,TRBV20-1,CSAKGQGTDTQYF,TGCAGTGCTAAAGGACAGGGCACAGATACGCAGTATTTT
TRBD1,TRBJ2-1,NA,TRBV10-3,CAIRGPLDRASNEQFF,TGTGCCATCAGGGGACCCCTGGACAGGGCTTCCAATGAGCAGTTCTTC
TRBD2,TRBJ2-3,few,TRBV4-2,CASSPSPGTSGGITDTQYF,TGTGCCAGCAGCCCCTCCCCTGGGACTAGCGGGGGAATCACAGATACGCAGTATTTT
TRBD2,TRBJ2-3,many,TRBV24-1,CATSDPSGRGRYTQYF,TGTGCCACCAGTGATCCCAGCGGGAGGGGGAGGTATACGCAGTATTTT
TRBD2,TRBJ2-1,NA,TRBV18,CASSPPGTSGAGEQFF,TGTGCCAGCTCCCCCCCAGGGACTAGCGGGGCGGGTGAGCAGTTCTTC
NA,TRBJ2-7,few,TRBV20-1,CSARSLRSGVEQYF,TGCAGTGCTAGATCCCTACGGTCCGGAGTCGAGCAGTACTTC
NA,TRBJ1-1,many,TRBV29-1,CSVDRQLKNTEAFF,TGCAGCGTCGACAGACAGCTAAAGAACACTGAAGCTTTCTTT
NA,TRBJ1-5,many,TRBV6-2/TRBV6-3,CASSPEINQPQHF,TGTGCCAGCAGTCCGGAGATCAATCAGCCCCAGCATTTT
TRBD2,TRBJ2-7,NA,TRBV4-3,CASSQAWGGSGYEQYF,TGCGCCAGCAGCCAGGCCTGGGGGGGGTCAGGCTACGAGCAGTACTTC
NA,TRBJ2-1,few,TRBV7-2,CASSIGTSSYNEQFF,TGTGCCAGCAGCATTGGGACTTCCTCCTACAATGAGCAGTTCTTC
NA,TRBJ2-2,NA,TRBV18,CASSPGDHGELFF,TGTGCCAGCTCCCCTGGGGACCACGGGGAGCTGTTTTTT
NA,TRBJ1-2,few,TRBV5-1,CASSLLPATGLYGYTF,TGCGCCAGCAGCTTATTACCGGCGACAGGCCTCTATGGCTACACCTTC
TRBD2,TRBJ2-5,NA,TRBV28,CASSLGLAGAKSYF,TGTGCCAGCAGTCTTGGACTAGCGGGAGCAAAATCGTACTTC
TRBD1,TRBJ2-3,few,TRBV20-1,CSARGDRGSTDTQYF,TGCAGTGCTAGAGGGGACAGGGGGAGCACAGATACGCAGTATTTT